This T cell receptor (beta chain) was obtained from a study of siplizumab effects on memory and regulatory T cells. J gave up 3 bases and V 2 bases, and 2 bases lay outside the gene matches. The germline CDR1 and CDR2 sequences are SGHDN and FVKESK. CDR3 size: 15 residues. Clones were read by immunoSEQ multiplex PCR, and TCRdb kept only the in-frame ones, dropping some. Among 70,000 to 95,000 clones, approximately 93% were seen once, and the ten largest hold approximately 7.1%. The rearrangement links TRBV14 to TRBJ1-4; 8 nucleotides line up with TRBD1. The receptor's source is a human donor in good health. Sequenced input: CD8+ T cells sorted from blood. Written as DNA, the CDR3 is TGTGCCAGCAGCCAATACAGGGGGTCTAATGAAAAACTGTTTTTT. As protein: CASSQYRGSNEKLFF.